Listed here are 29 T cell receptor beta chains from one sample, sequenced in a study of tumor-infiltrating lymphocytes in primary liver carcinoma. With around 520 ng total RNA as template and a constant-region primer, TCR beta cDNA was made. Amplification in three nested multiplex PCR rounds with slightly modified ARM-PCR gave rise to TCR beta libraries. Both of the initial two PCR rounds ran for about 9 cycles and employed TRBV1-TRBV30 forward primers alongside a C-beta reverse primer. TCRdb re-called the multiplex PCR reads through MiXCR, storing one row per CDR3 protein. The data show fewer than 85,000 distinct CDR3 sequences, approximately 70% seen once. Between roughly 20 and 33 mg of unsorted bulk tissue served as the source from which RNA and DNA were co-extracted. Sequencing input: tumor-adjacent normal liver tissue. These receptor sequences come from a man aged 40-50 years with primary liver carcinoma and hepatitis B virus infection.

Of note for this clonotype: Since no conserved phenylalanine or tryptophan closes the CDR3, a read error is the likely cause. This chain links TRBV11-2 with TRBJ2-1, with 10 bases that match TRBD2. The CDR3 loop spans 15 amino acids. Trimming at V came to 5 bases and at J to 9 bases, leaving 10 bases not matched to a gene. The germline V gene encodes CDR1 SGHAT and CDR2 FQNNGV. This CDR3 is CASSHQREGVGEQFS. CDR3 sequence (DNA): TGTGCCAGCAGCCACCAGCGGGAGGGAGTGGGTGAGCAGTTCTCC.

A word on this clonotype: One end of the junction does not line up with germline, which may come from a read error. The chain's CDR3 is CASSPVGGSGGF. The CDR3 DNA follows: TGTGCCAGCAGTCCTGTGGGGGGATCAGGAGGCTTC. The chain links TRBV5-6 to TRBJ1-2; tentative D call: TRBD1 (5 bases). Germline V CDR1 and CDR2: SGHDT, YYEEEE. The length of the CDR3 is 12 residues.

As for this clonotype: One junction end disagrees with the germline gene, perhaps due to a read error. CDR3 coding DNA: TGCATCGTTGCGGGGGGCGAGGGGGGTAGGAACACTGAAGCTTTCTTT. This gives the protein CIVAGGEGGRNTEAFF. The chain carries TRBV29-1 and TRBJ1-1, with D perhaps TRBD1 (6 bases). This CDR3 comprises 16 residues. Germline V CDR1 and CDR2: SQVTM, ANQGSEA. The full variable domain, its missing parts supplied by reference TRBV29-1 and TRBJ1-1, is SAVISQKPSRDICQRGTSLTIQCQVDSQVTMMFWYRQQPGQSLTLIATANQGSEATYESGFVIDKFPISRPNLTFSTLTVSNMSPEDSSIYLCIVAGGEGGRNTEAFFGQGTRLTVV.

This clonotype was recorded at least ten times. This chain joins TRBV4-1 and TRBJ2-7; no clear D. The germline gives CDR1 MGHRA, CDR2 YSYEKL. This CDR3 spans 14 amino acids. V lost 2 bases and J 3 bases, leaving 11 bases between the germline ends. CDR3 amino acids: CASSQSNQIYEQYF. DNA for the CDR3: TGCGCCAGCAGCCAATCAAACCAGATCTACGAGCAGTACTTC.

As for this clonotype: The junction departs from germline at one end; a sequencing error may be responsible. The CDR3 bases are TGTGCCAGCAGTTACTCCCGGGATGCAGGAATAGCCGAAAACATTCAGTACTTC. Protein product: CASSYSRDAGIAENIQYF. The chain carries TRBV6-2 or TRBV6-3 and TRBJ2-4, with D perhaps TRBD2 (5 bases). Germline values: CDR1 MNHEY, CDR2 SVGEGT. This CDR3 is 18 amino acids long.

Points on this clonotype: Possible read error: a much larger clone is one base away. The chain carries TRBV28 and TRBJ2-4; TRBD2 aligns across 11 bases. The CDR3 contains 16 residues. Per germline, CDR1 MDHEN and CDR2 SYDVKM. The V segment lost 5 bases and the J segment 7 bases; nucleotides outside the gene matches: 10. The CDR3: CASSPAGTSGNNIQYF. The CDR3, as DNA: TGTGCCAGCAGTCCTGCCGGGACTAGCGGAAACAACATTCAGTACTTC.

The chain uses TRBV6-1 and TRBJ2-2, with D perhaps matching TRBD1 or TRBD2 (6 bases each). This CDR3 contains 14 residues. Per germline, CDR1 MNHNS and CDR2 SASEGT. V was cut by 7 bases and J by 6 bases, with 15 bases left in between. In DNA, the CDR3 is TGTGCCAGCAATGGGAGGACAGACGCCGGGGAGCTGTTTTTT. The encoded protein is CASNGRTDAGELFF.

A remark on this clonotype: The junction differs from germline at one of its ends, possibly a read error. The CDR3 DNA is TGCGCCAGCAGCCAAGTTTTAGTGTGGCGGGAGGGAATGACAGATACACAGTATTTT. The encoded protein is CASSQVLVWREGMTDTQYF. This chain connects TRBV4-3 to TRBJ2-3, with TRBD2 identical over 9 bases. CDR3 size: 19 residues. Germline CDR1 LGHNA, CDR2 YSLEER.

This clonotype was observed a handful of times. A junction boundary mismatches the germline segment, possibly from a read error. The CDR3 spells CGSSPRFNTEAFF. In DNA, the CDR3 is TGTGGCAGCAGTCCCCGATTTAACACTGAAGCTTTCTTT. This chain uses TRBV6-5 with TRBJ1-1; D unresolved. CDR3 length: 13 residues. The germline gives CDR1 MNHEY, CDR2 SVGAGI.

Points on this clonotype: The junction departs from the called germline gene at one end, perhaps through a read error. The V gene is TRBV29-1, the J gene TRBJ2-1, with D tentatively TRBD2 (6 bases). From germline, CDR1 is SQVTM and CDR2 ANQGSEA. This CDR3 is built from 14 residues. Here the CDR3 reads CSVDPKGRGNDQFF. CDR3 nucleotides: TGCAGCGTCGACCCTAAAGGGCGGGGCAATGATCAGTTCTTC.

In regard to this clonotype: This may be a read error: a much more frequent sequence differs by one nucleotide. CDR3 protein: CASSSAGGTDTRYF. In DNA, the CDR3 is TGTGCCAGCAGCTCAGCGGGAGGCACAGATACGCGGTATTTT. This chain links TRBV7-9 with TRBJ2-3; 9 bases fit TRBD2. The germline V gene has CDR1 SEHNR and CDR2 FQNEAQ (reference sequence). This CDR3 has 14 amino acids. The complete variable domain, with remaining parts taken from reference TRBV7-9 and TRBJ2-3, reads DTGVSQNPRHKITKRGQNVTFRCDPISEHNRLYWYRQTLGQGPEFLTYFQNEAQLEKSRLLSDRFSAERPKGSFSTLEIQRTEQGDSAMYLCASSSAGGTDTRYFGPGTRLTVL.

Turning to this clonotype: One end of the junction fails to match germline, which may point to a read error. V and J are TRBV6-1 and TRBJ2-3; D may be TRBD2 (5 bases). The CDR3 contains 14 residues. Germline CDR1 is MNHNS and CDR2 is SASEGT. Written as DNA, the CDR3 is TGTGACAGCGGAGGAGACATATTCACAGATACGCAGTATTTT. Translated, it gives CDSGGDIFTDTQYF.

This chain links TRBV6-2 or TRBV6-3 with TRBJ1-2; D perhaps matches TRBD1 (5 bases). The CDR3 has 15 amino acids. V was pared by 6 bases and J by 7 bases, with 21 bases between. Germline V lookup: CDR1 MNHEY, CDR2 SVGEGT. Written as DNA, the CDR3 is TGTGCCAGCAGCCAGACCCTCGAAGGGACCTTTGGCTACACCTTC. This codes for CASSQTLEGTFGYTF.

This clonotype was observed once. This likely comes from a read error, as the CDR3 has no conserved phenylalanine or tryptophan at its end. It is unclear where the CDR3 begins or ends on the DNA, so no DNA is shown, and the CDR3 is as TCRdb lists it. The chain carries TRBV10-3 and TRBJ2-7; whether TRBD1, the table's D call, matches the DNA was not checked. The CDR3 adds up to 12 amino acids, both ends counted. Germline CDR1 and CDR2: ENHRY and SYGVKD. CDR3 amino acids: CATGGSSYERYS.

This clonotype showed up just once. The rearrangement links TRBV12-3 or TRBV12-4 to TRBJ2-5; D remains unclear. Trimming cost V 6 bases and J 2 bases, with 10 bases left between them. The CDR3 is 13 amino acids. The CDR3 nucleotides read TGTGCCAGCAGCCGCGACAATCAAGAGACCCAGTACTTC. This gives the protein CASSRDNQETQYF.

This clonotype has just one count. This CDR3 fails to terminate in the conserved phenylalanine or tryptophan, so it likely reflects a read error. The chain carries TRBV6-2 or TRBV6-3 and TRBJ1-1, with TRBD1 as a possible D gene (5 bases). The CDR3 length is 14 residues. Germline-derived CDR1 and CDR2 are MNHEY and SVGEGT. CDR3 sequence: CASSLTRGNTEAFY. CDR3 nucleotides: TGTGCCAGCAGTCTTACGCGGGGGAACACCGAAGCTTTCTAT.

At least ten counts were recorded for this clonotype. This chain uses TRBV5-6 with TRBJ2-7; D not resolved. CDR3 length: 14 residues. Trimming shortened V by 0 bases and J by 2 bases, and 9 bases separated the two germline ends. Per the germline V gene, CDR1 is SGHDT and CDR2 is YYEEEE. CDR3 loop: CASSLGGRTYEQYF. CDR3 DNA: TGTGCCAGCAGCTTGGGCGGACGCACCTACGAGCAGTACTTC.

Comments on this clonotype: A junction end diverges from the germline sequence, so it may reflect a read error. The CDR3 DNA reads TGTGCCAGAAGCTCCAACAGGAACTCCTACGAGCAGTACTTC. Amino acids: CARSSNRNSYEQYF. The V call is TRBV11-2, the J call TRBJ2-7; D is perhaps TRBD1 (5 bases). Germline CDR1 and CDR2: SGHAT and FQNNGV. CDR3 length: 14 amino acids.

Comment on this clonotype: The junction differs from germline at one of its ends, possibly a read error. J is TRBJ2-1 and V is TRBV7-3; 7 bases match TRBD1. This CDR3 is 13 amino acids long. CDR1 is SGHTA, CDR2 FQGTGA, per germline. CDR3 residues: CASSLTGYNGQFF. CDR3 DNA sequence: TGTGCCAGCAGCTTGACAGGGTACAATGGGCAGTTCTTC.

Concerning this clonotype itself: Its ends do not fully match the called genes, so a read error is possible. The chain recombines TRBV6-5 with TRBJ2-1; TRBD2 aligns across 14 bases. Germline CDR1 and CDR2: MNHEY and SVGAGI. This CDR3 is 16 amino acids long. CDR3 region: CASSYAGLAGDREQFF. The DNA for the CDR3 is TGCGCCAGCAGTTACGCGGGACTAGCGGGAGACCGTGAGCAGTTCTTC.

In regard to this clonotype: Germline and junction disagree at one end, which may indicate a read error. V gene TRBV6-1 combines with J gene TRBJ2-6; tentatively, D is TRBD1 or TRBD2 (5 bases each). The CDR3 has 16 amino acids. Germline V gene sequence: CDR1 MNHNS, CDR2 SASEGT. The CDR3 loop reads CASSSQAAAGANILTF. The CDR3 region has the DNA TGTGCCAGCAGTTCTCAGGCCGCGGCCGGGGCCAACATCCTGACTTTC.

Turning to this clonotype: A junction boundary mismatches the germline segment, possibly from a read error. The V gene is TRBV11-2, the J gene TRBJ1-3; a possible D gene is TRBD1 (5 bases). The CDR3 extends over 15 amino acids. Germline values: CDR1 SGHAT, CDR2 FQNNGV. The CDR3 reads CASSQTASSGSTIYF. CDR3 coding DNA: TGTGCCAGCAGCCAGACAGCCTCCTCTGGAAGCACCATATATTTT.

This clonotype was observed once. Because it lacks the conserved phenylalanine or tryptophan at the end, this CDR3 is likely a read error. Because the CDR3's place on the DNA is in doubt, the DNA is left out and the CDR3 is given as listed by TCRdb. This chain connects TRBV6-2 or TRBV6-3 to TRBJ2-7; TRBD1, the D gene given by the table, was not confirmed from the DNA. Germline assignment: CDR1 MNHEY and CDR2 SVGEGT. The CDR3 length is 13 residues, termini included. CDR3 amino acids: CASSREKWVEQHL.

In its sample, this clonotype was seen once. The junction differs from germline at one of its ends, possibly a read error. The chain has TRBV24-1 and TRBJ1-6; no clear D gene. The CDR3 consists of 13 residues. Germline CDR1 and CDR2: KGHDR and SFDVKD. CDR3 amino acids: CATSCSGDSPLHF. CDR3 DNA: TGTGCTACCAGTTGCTCAGGAGATTCACCCCTCCACTTT.

To note about this clonotype: The junction differs from germline at one of its ends, possibly a read error. The chain is built from TRBV29-1 and TRBJ2-5, with D perhaps TRBD2 (5 bases). This CDR3 spans 14 amino acids. The germline V gene has CDR1 SQVTM and CDR2 ANQGSEA. CDR3 nucleotides: TGCAGCGTTGGAGATCGGGCCGAGGGAGAGACCCAGTGCTTC. This encodes CSVGDRAEGETQCF. The full variable domain, its missing parts supplied by reference TRBV29-1 and TRBJ2-5, is SAVISQKPSRDICQRGTSLTIQCQVDSQVTMMFWYRQQPGQSLTLIATANQGSEATYESGFVIDKFPISRPNLTFSTLTVSNMSPEDSSIYLCSVGDRAEGETQCFGPGTRLLVL.

This clonotype was detected only once. This CDR3 fails to terminate in the conserved phenylalanine or tryptophan, so it likely reflects a read error. This chain joins TRBV10-3 and TRBJ2-7; D not resolved. The CDR3 has 15 amino acids. Trimming pared 2 bases from V and 5 bases from J, leaving 16 bases between. Germline CDR1 is ENHRY and CDR2 is SYGVKD. The CDR3 coding sequence is TGTGCCATCAGTGAGCAGTACGGCACCAACGACGAGCAGTACATC. Translated, it gives CAISEQYGTNDEQYI.

As to this clonotype: The junction departs from germline at one end; a sequencing error may be responsible. V usage is TRBV29-1 and J usage is TRBJ2-1; D is ambiguous. This CDR3 is 12 amino acids long. Germline V gives CDR1 SQVTM, CDR2 ANQGSEA. The CDR3 spells CSVVGLLNEQSF. The CDR3 bases are TGCAGCGTTGTCGGTCTACTCAATGAGCAGTCCTTC.

Comments on this clonotype: Being one base from a much bigger clone, this may be a read error. V and J are TRBV5-1 and TRBJ2-7, with 9 bases fitting TRBD1. The ends lost 4 bases at V and 6 bases at J; junction bases unmatched: 11. This CDR3 is built from 15 residues. Germline CDR1 SGHRS, CDR2 YFSETQ. The CDR3 spells CASSRGQGGVREQYF. The CDR3 region has the DNA TGCGCCAGCAGCAGGGGACAGGGAGGCGTGCGCGAGCAGTACTTC.

The chain has TRBV29-1 and TRBJ2-7; D might be TRBD2 (5 bases). V was clipped by 6 bases and J by 4 bases, with 19 bases between them. Germline V gives CDR1 SQVTM, CDR2 ANQGSEA. The CDR3 is made up of 14 amino acids. The CDR3 sequence: CSVTWSGSMYEQYF. CDR3 DNA sequence: TGCAGCGTGACCTGGAGCGGTAGTATGTACGAGCAGTACTTC.